Listed below are T cell receptor beta chains from one sample, sequenced in a study of blood T cell repertoires in COVID-19. Profiled with immunoSEQ multiplex PCR; TCRdb holds only in-frame clones, not every one. Here the sample spans approximately 350,000 clones, around nine tenths being singletons. The sequenced sample was peripheral blood. These receptors all stem from a woman aged 55-70 years with COVID-19, enrolled during active disease. Each CDR3 is given with its conserved first and last residue. A D gene is named only where the DNA matches it firmly. Expanded clones are given a class, and other clones once, few, many or no size at all.

CASKGQGDSPLHF	TGTGCCAGTAAGGGGCAGGGGGATTCACCCCTCCACTTT	TRBD1	TRBV19	TRBJ1-6	NA
CASSKEGSGNYGYTF	TGTGCCAGCAGCAAAGAGGGGTCGGGCAACTATGGCTACACCTTC	NA	TRBV21-1	TRBJ1-2	NA
CSVGQGGTDTQYF	TGCAGCGTGGGACAGGGCGGCACAGATACGCAGTATTTT	TRBD1	TRBV29-1	TRBJ2-3	NA
CASSVGSGGITDTQYF	TGTGCCAGCAGCGTAGGTAGCGGGGGTATCACAGATACGCAGTATTTT	TRBD2	TRBV9	TRBJ2-3	NA
CASSPGTGSNTIYF	TGTGCCAGCAGCCCCGGGACAGGGTCTAACACCATATATTTT	TRBD1	TRBV9	TRBJ1-3	NA
CASILGRATEAFF	TGTGCCAGCATCCTCGGGCGGGCCACTGAAGCTTTCTTT	NA	TRBV7-9	TRBJ1-1	NA
CASSQSLAQGASNQPQHF	TGTGCCAGCAGCCAATCGCTTGCGCAGGGGGCGAGCAATCAGCCCCAGCATTTT	TRBD1	TRBV3-1/TRBV3-2	TRBJ1-5	few
CSVRGQSKNIQYF	TGCAGCGTTAGGGGTCAATCAAAAAACATTCAGTACTTC	NA	TRBV29-1	TRBJ2-4	once
CASSPNQNRGTEAFF	TGCGCCAGCAGCCCTAACCAAAACAGGGGCACTGAAGCTTTCTTT	TRBD1	TRBV5-1	TRBJ1-1	NA
CASSLRQSHGYTF	TGTGCCAGCAGCTTAAGACAGTCCCATGGCTACACCTTC	NA	TRBV7-2	TRBJ1-2	few
CASSESRNEQFF	TGTGCCAGCAGTGAATCCCGGAATGAGCAGTTCTTC	NA	TRBV25-1	TRBJ2-1	NA
CASSLTGGSYNEQFF	TGTGCCAGCAGCTTAACGGGGGGCTCCTACAATGAGCAGTTCTTC	NA	TRBV7-3	TRBJ2-1	few
CASSLGWEGRYEQYF	TGTGCCAGCAGTTTGGGGTGGGAGGGGAGGTACGAGCAGTACTTC	TRBD2	TRBV27	TRBJ2-7	NA
CATSRGHNNQPQHF	TGTGCCACCAGCAGAGGACACAACAATCAGCCCCAGCATTTT	NA	TRBV15	TRBJ1-5	NA
CASSLTGEKLFF	TGTGCCAGCAGCCTTACAGGGGAAAAACTGTTTTTT	NA	TRBV7-2	TRBJ1-4	few
CASGLVRAQEGPQPQHF	TGTGCTAGTGGTTTGGTACGGGCGCAGGAGGGTCCTCAGCCCCAGCATTTT	NA	TRBV12-5	TRBJ1-5	NA
CASSRGKNIQYF	TGTGCCAGCAGCCGAGGCAAAAACATTCAGTACTTC	NA	TRBV21-1	TRBJ2-4	NA
CASSSLEGRNYGYTF	TGTGCCAGCAGTTCACTGGAGGGGCGCAACTATGGCTACACCTTC	NA	TRBV2	TRBJ1-2	NA
CASRLDRGRGETQYF	TGCGCCAGCAGACTGGACAGGGGGCGAGGAGAGACCCAGTACTTC	TRBD1	TRBV5-1	TRBJ2-5	NA
CASSSGAEAFF	TGTGCCAGCAGCTCCGGGGCTGAAGCTTTCTTT	NA	TRBV11-2	TRBJ1-1	NA
CASSPTKGVGYGYTF	TGTGCCAGCAGTCCCACTAAGGGGGTTGGGTATGGCTACACCTTC	NA	TRBV11-2	TRBJ1-2	NA
CATVAGGFTGELFF	TGTGCCACCGTAGCGGGGGGGTTCACCGGGGAGCTGTTTTTT	TRBD2	TRBV7-2	TRBJ2-2	NA